This is a list of T cell receptor beta chains from one sample in a study of graft-versus-host responses after intestinal transplantation. Their recognized antigens are unknown. Measured with immunoSEQ multiplex PCR; TCRdb has only the in-frame clones, and not every one. The sample yields about 110,000 clones, roughly 86% seen once. Specimen: unstimulated CD4+ T cells sorted from spleen or lymph node cells, collected before transplant. The source of these receptors is a human donor who was the organ donor for an intestinal transplant. Each CDR3 is given without its conserved first and last residue.

len	v_gene	j_gene	CDR3aa
15	TRBV4-2	TRBJ2-3	ASSQVMKGLETDTQY
14	TRBV10-2	TRBJ2-7	ASSRPGGANSYEQY
14	TRBV18	TRBJ2-1	ASSPGQGRTYNEQF
11	TRBV5-1	TRBJ1-1	ASSTRWNTEAF
11	TRBV7-3	TRBJ1-1	ASSFSSDTEAF
14	TRBV5-1	TRBJ2-3	ASSLTSGGSTDTQY
11	TRBV5-8	TRBJ1-3	ASSSSSGNTIY
13	TRBV6-6	.	ASKTRSRGPTEQY
12	TRBV2	TRBJ2-1	ARSRGQGYREQF
13	TRBV6-5	TRBJ2-7	ASSYRDSLSYEQY
14	TRBV28	TRBJ2-1	ASISSGGFSYNEQF
12	TRBV6-1	TRBJ2-7	ASTLRGDAYEQY
15	TRBV5-1	TRBJ2-1	ASSLGPPGPQARTPF